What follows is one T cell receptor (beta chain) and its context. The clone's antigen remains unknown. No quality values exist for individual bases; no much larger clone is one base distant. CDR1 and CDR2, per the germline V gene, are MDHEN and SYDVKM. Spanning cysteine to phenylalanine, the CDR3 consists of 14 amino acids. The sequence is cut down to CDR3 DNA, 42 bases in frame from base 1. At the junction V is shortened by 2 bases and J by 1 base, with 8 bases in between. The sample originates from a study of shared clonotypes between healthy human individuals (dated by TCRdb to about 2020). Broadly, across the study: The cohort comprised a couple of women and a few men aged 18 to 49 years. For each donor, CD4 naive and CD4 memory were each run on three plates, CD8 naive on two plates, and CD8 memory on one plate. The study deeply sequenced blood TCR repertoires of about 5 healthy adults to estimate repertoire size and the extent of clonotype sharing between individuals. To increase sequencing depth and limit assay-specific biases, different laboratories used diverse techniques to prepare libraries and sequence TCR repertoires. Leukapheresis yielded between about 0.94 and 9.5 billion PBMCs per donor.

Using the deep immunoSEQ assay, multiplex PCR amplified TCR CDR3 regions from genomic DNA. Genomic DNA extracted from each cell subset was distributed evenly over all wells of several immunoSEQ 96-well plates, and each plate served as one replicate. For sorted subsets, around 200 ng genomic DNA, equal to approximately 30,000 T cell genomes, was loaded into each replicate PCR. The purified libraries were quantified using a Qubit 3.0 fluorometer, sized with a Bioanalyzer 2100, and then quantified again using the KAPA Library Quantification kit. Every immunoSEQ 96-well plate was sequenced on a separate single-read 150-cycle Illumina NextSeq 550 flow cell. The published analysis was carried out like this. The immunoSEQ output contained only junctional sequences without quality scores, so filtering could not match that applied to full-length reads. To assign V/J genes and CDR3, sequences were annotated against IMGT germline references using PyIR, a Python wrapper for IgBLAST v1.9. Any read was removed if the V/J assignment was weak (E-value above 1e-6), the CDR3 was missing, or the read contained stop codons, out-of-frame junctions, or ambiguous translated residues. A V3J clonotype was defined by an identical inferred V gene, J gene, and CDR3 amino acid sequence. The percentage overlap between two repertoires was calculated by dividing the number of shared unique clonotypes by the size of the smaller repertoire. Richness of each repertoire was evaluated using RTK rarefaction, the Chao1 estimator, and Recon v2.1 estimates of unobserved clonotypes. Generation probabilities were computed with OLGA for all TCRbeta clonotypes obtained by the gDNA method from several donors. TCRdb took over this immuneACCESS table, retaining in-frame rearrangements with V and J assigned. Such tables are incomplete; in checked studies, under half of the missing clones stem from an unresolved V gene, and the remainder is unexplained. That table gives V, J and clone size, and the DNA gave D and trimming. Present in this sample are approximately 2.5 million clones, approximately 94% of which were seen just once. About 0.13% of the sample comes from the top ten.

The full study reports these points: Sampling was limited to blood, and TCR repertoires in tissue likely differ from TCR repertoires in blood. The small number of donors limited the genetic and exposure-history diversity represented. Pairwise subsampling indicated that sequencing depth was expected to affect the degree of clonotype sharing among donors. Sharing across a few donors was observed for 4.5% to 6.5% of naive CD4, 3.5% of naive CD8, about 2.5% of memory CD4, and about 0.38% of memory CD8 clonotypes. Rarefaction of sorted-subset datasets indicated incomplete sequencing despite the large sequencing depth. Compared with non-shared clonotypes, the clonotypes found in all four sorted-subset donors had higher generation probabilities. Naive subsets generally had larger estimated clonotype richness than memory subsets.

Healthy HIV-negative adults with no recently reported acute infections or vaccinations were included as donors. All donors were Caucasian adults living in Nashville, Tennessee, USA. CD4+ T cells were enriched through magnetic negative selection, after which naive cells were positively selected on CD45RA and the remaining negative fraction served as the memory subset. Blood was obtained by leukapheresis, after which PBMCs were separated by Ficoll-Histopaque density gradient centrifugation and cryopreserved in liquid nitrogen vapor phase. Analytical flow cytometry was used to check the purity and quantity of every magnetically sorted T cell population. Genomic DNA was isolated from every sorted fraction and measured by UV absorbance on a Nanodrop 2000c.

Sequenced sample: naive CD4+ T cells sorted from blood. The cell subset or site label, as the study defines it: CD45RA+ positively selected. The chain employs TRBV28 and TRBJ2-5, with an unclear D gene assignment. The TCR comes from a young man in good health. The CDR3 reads CASSLVQTQETQYF. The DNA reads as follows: TGTGCCAGCAGTTTAGTGCAGACCCAAGAGACCCAGTACTTC.